The 21 T cell receptor beta chains below come from one sample, sequenced in a study of blood T cell repertoires in COVID-19. Profiling relied on immunoSEQ multiplex PCR, and the TCRdb table lists in-frame clones only, not all of them. This sample carries some 180,000 clones, more than 80% of them seen once, and the ten largest clones take roughly 8%. Material for sequencing was peripheral blood. The receptors originated from a woman aged 60-75 years with acute or convalescent COVID-19.

This clone was recorded only once. This chain links TRBV29-1 with TRBJ1-1; D may be TRBD1 (6 bases). The V and J ends lost 6 bases and 3 bases respectively, with 14 bases between them. Per the germline V gene, CDR1 is SQVTM and CDR2 is ANQGSEA. The CDR3 covers 13 residues. In DNA form, the CDR3 reads TGCAGCGTGAAACAGGGAAGGGACACTGAAGCTTTCTTT. It translates to CSVKQGRDTEAFF. Supplemented by reference TRBV29-1 and TRBJ1-1, the full variable domain reads SAVISQKPSRDICQRGTSLTIQCQVDSQVTMMFWYRQQPGQSLTLIATANQGSEATYESGFVIDKFPISRPNLTFSTLTVSNMSPEDSSIYLCSVKQGRDTEAFFGQGTRLTVV.

The rearrangement uses TRBV6-6 and TRBJ1-1; 8 bases align to TRBD1. Unmatched junction bases numbered 1, after V lost 6 bases and J lost 1 base. CDR3 length: 13 residues. CDR1 MNHNY and CDR2 SVGAGI come from the germline V gene (reference sequence). The CDR3, as DNA: TGTGCCAGCAGGGGACAGGCGAACACTGAAGCTTTCTTT. Amino acid sequence: CASRGQANTEAFF.

The V and J genes are TRBV23-1 and TRBJ2-7, with 8 bases fitting TRBD2. TRBV23-1 is flagged as an ORF with uncertain function. V dropped 2 bases and J dropped 0; count of bases not matched to a gene: 3. CDR3 length: 15 residues. The CDR3: CASSQRAGVSYEQYF. The CDR3 DNA sequence: TGCGCCAGCAGTCAACGAGCGGGAGTCTCCTACGAGCAGTACTTC.

This chain connects TRBV11-2 to TRBJ1-1; D remains unclear. Per the germline V gene, CDR1 is SGHAT and CDR2 is FQNNGV. The CDR3 runs 16 residues. Trimming cost V 6 bases and J 0 bases, with 17 bases left between them. The CDR3 sequence is CASSSLRLIMNTEAFF. DNA for the CDR3: TGTGCCAGCAGTTCACTTAGATTAATTATGAACACTGAAGCTTTCTTT.

The count of this clone is one. This chain joins TRBV2 and TRBJ2-5; possibly TRBD2 for D (6 bases). Germline values: CDR1 SNHLY, CDR2 FYNNEI. The ends were cut back, 4 bases at V and 4 bases at J, with 16 bases in the middle. This CDR3 contains 15 residues. The CDR3 is CASSGQSRGLETQYF. For the CDR3, the DNA is TGTGCCAGCAGTGGACAATCACGGGGACTAGAGACCCAGTACTTC.

This clone was seen more than once but under ten times. The chain employs TRBV20-1 and TRBJ2-7; perhaps TRBD1 as D (5 bases). Germline CDR1 is DFQATT and CDR2 is SNEGSKA (reference sequence). The CDR3 runs 11 residues. Trimming took off 4 bases at V and 7 bases at J, with 11 bases between the two ends. The CDR3 sequence: CSATSGFEQYV. For the CDR3, the DNA is TGCAGTGCTACCTCAGGGTTTGAGCAGTACGTC.

The J gene is TRBJ2-1, the V gene TRBV2; D may be TRBD2 (5 bases). Germline CDR1 reads SNHLY; CDR2 reads FYNNEI. Between the trimmed V and J ends, which lost 3 bases and 3 bases, there was a span of 24 bases. The CDR3 is made up of 19 amino acids. CDR3 sequence reads: CASSDKGWAGGIRYNEQFF. In DNA form, the CDR3 reads TGTGCCAGCAGTGATAAGGGTTGGGCAGGAGGAATTCGCTACAATGAGCAGTTCTTC. Together with reference TRBV2 and TRBJ2-1, the CDR3 gives the full variable domain: EPEVTQTPSHQVTQMGQEVILRCVPISNHLYFYWYRQILGQKVEFLVSFYNNEISEKSEIFDDQFSVERPDGSNFTLKIRSTKLEDSAMYFCASSDKGWAGGIRYNEQFFGPGTRLTVL.

The count of this clone is one. The chain couples TRBV7-9 to TRBJ1-2, with D hard to call. The CDR3 has 15 amino acids. CDR1 SEHNR and CDR2 FQNEAQ come from the germline V gene (reference sequence). V was shortened by 0 bases and J by 7 bases, with 15 bases between the two germline ends. CDR3 loop: CASSLARSSGGGYTF. CDR3 sequence (DNA): TGTGCCAGCAGCTTAGCGAGGAGTAGTGGTGGTGGCTACACCTTC.

This sequence joins TRBV6-5 and TRBJ1-3; D unclear. Germline V gene lookup returns CDR1 MNHEY and CDR2 SVGAGI. The CDR3 contains 15 residues. With 5 bases removed from V and 0 bases from J, the gap between germline ends came to 11 bases. This CDR3 is CASSPSRLSGNTIYF. CDR3 nucleotide sequence: TGTGCCAGCAGTCCCTCCCGACTCTCTGGAAACACCATATATTTT.

The genes are TRBV29-1 and TRBJ2-7; 10 nucleotides align to TRBD2. The germline V gene encodes CDR1 SQVTM and CDR2 ANQGSEA. The CDR3 sequence is 13 residues long. The V and J ends lost 4 bases and 6 bases, in that order; junction bases with no gene match: 6. The CDR3 reads CSVVLAGWGEQYF. The DNA for the CDR3 is TGCAGCGTTGTACTAGCGGGATGGGGCGAGCAGTACTTC.

The J gene is TRBJ2-3, the V gene TRBV18, with TRBD1 as a possible D gene (6 bases). This CDR3 region has 14 residues. The V gene lost 4 bases and the J gene lost 6 bases, with 14 bases spanning the gap. CDR1 is KGHSH and CDR2 is LQKENI in the germline V gene. The CDR3 is CASSRQGWQDTQYF. The CDR3 nucleotides read TGTGCCAGCTCACGCCAGGGGTGGCAGGATACGCAGTATTTT.

This clone has only a few counts. This rearrangement joins TRBV4-2 to TRBJ1-1; 12 bases line up with TRBD1. J gave up 4 bases and V 6 bases, and 12 bases lay outside the gene matches. This CDR3 spans 17 amino acids. CDR1 and CDR2 from the germline V gene are LGHNA and YNFKEQ. The DNA of the CDR3 is TGTGCCAGCAGTCGACCGGGACAGGGGGCCTTGGGCACTGAAGCTTTCTTT. It is translated as CASSRPGQGALGTEAFF.

The chain links TRBV7-9 to TRBJ2-2; no clear D gene. The CDR3 consists of 10 residues. Germline loops: CDR1 SEHNR, CDR2 FQNEAQ (reference sequence). V gave up 10 bases and J gave up 3 bases, with 3 bases separating them. CDR3: CATHTGELFF. CDR3 in DNA: TGTGCCACTCACACCGGGGAGCTGTTTTTT.

The genes are TRBV6-5 and TRBJ1-2; D possibly corresponds to TRBD1 (5 bases). There are 14 residues in the CDR3. CDR1 and CDR2 from the germline V gene are MNHEY and SVGAGI. V lost 7 bases, J lost 3 bases, and 15 bases lay in between. The DNA for the CDR3 is TGTGCCAGCACCCCATGGGGGGGGGACTATGGCTACACCTTC. The encoded protein is CASTPWGGDYGYTF.

The V gene is TRBV30, the J gene TRBJ1-2; D unresolved. This CDR3 spans 12 amino acids. CDR1 is GTSNPN and CDR2 is SVGIG in the germline V gene (reference sequence). V was shortened by 1 base and J by 2 bases, with 5 bases between the two germline ends. The CDR3 protein is CAWSGLNYGYTF. The CDR3 region has the DNA TGTGCCTGGAGTGGACTGAACTATGGCTACACCTTC. Full variable domain (remainder filled in from reference TRBV30 and TRBJ1-2): SQTIHQWPATLVQPVGSPLSLECTVEGTSNPNLYWYRQAAGRGLQLLFYSVGIGQISSEVPQNLSASRPQDRQFILSSKKLLLSDSGFYLCAWSGLNYGYTFGSGTRLTVV.

The V call is TRBV5-4, the J call TRBJ2-2; 9 positions agree with TRBD2. CDR1 and CDR2 (germline): SGHNT, YYREEE (reference sequence). Trimming at V came to 5 bases and at J to 5 bases, leaving 10 bases not matched to a gene. The CDR3 spans 16 residues. The CDR3 DNA sequence: TGTGCCAGCAGAGTTCGAGACGCGGGAGGGACCGGGGAGCTGTTTTTT. Amino acid sequence: CASRVRDAGGTGELFF.

This clone was detected only once. The chain has TRBV5-1 and TRBJ2-1; 14 bases are shared with TRBD2. Germline assignment: CDR1 SGHRS and CDR2 YFSETQ. This CDR3 has 20 residues. V lost 1 base, J lost 5 bases, and 14 bases stayed unmatched. CDR3 in amino acids: CASSLTGLAGGLLGNNEQFF. CDR3 nucleotide sequence: TGCGCCAGCAGCTTGACTGGACTAGCGGGAGGCCTGTTGGGCAACAATGAGCAGTTCTTC. Full variable domain (remainder filled in from reference TRBV5-1 and TRBJ2-1): KAGVTQTPRYLIKTRGQQVTLSCSPISGHRSVSWYQQTPGQGLQFLFEYFSETQRNKGNFPGRFSGRQFSNSRSEMNVSTLELGDSALYLCASSLTGLAGGLLGNNEQFFGPGTRLTVL.

This clone is a singleton in its sample. The genes are TRBV5-6 and TRBJ1-1; D remains unclear. Germline loops: CDR1 SGHDT, CDR2 YYEEEE. This CDR3 region has 13 residues. V was clipped by 3 bases and J by 6 bases, with 12 bases between them. The CDR3 nucleotides are TGTGCCAGCAGCTCTCGTTCCGGTCCTGAAGCTTTCTTT. It codes for CASSSRSGPEAFF.

The V gene is TRBV10-3, the J gene TRBJ2-2; D ambiguous. V was trimmed by 7 bases and J by 0 bases, leaving 6 bases between them. The CDR3 extends over 13 amino acids. Looked up from germline, CDR1 is ENHRY and CDR2 is SYGVKD. CDR3 residues: CAITPANTGELFF. The DNA of the CDR3 is TGTGCCATCACCCCCGCGAACACCGGGGAGCTGTTTTTT.

The CDR3 sequence is CASSTGYYGYTF. The CDR3 DNA reads TGTGCCAGCAGTACAGGGTACTATGGCTACACCTTC. This chain links TRBV28 with TRBJ1-2, with a possible D match to TRBD1 (6 bases). CDR1 and CDR2 (germline): MDHEN, SYDVKM. This CDR3 is 12 amino acids long. V was cut by 5 bases and J by 3 bases, with 7 bases left in between.

V and J are TRBV19 and TRBJ2-7, with D unclear. The ends were cut back, 5 bases at V and 3 bases at J, with 14 bases in the middle. CDR1 and CDR2 from the germline V gene are LNHDA and SQIVND (reference sequence). The CDR3 consists of 14 residues. DNA for the CDR3: TGTGCCAGTAGTCCCCTCGACACATACTACGAGCAGTACTTC. Amino acid sequence: CASSPLDTYYEQYF.